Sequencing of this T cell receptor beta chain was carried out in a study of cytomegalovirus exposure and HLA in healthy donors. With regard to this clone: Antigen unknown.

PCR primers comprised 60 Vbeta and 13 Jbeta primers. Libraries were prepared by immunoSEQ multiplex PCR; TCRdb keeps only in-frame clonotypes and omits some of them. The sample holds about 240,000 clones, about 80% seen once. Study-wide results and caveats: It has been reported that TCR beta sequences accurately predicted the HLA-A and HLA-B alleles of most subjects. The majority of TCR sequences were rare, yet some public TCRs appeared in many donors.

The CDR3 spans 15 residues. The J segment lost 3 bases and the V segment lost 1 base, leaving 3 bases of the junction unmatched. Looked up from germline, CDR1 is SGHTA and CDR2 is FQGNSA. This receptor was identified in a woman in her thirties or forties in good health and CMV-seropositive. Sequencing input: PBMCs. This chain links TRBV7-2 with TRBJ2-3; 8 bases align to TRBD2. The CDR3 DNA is TGTGCCAGCAGCTTAGAAGCGGGGGCTACAGATACGCAGTATTTT. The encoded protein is CASSLEAGATDTQYF.